Shown below are 30 T cell receptor beta chains from a single sample sequenced in a study of cytomegalovirus exposure and HLA in healthy donors. With 60 Vbeta and 13 Jbeta primers, the PCR was carried out. Profiled with immunoSEQ multiplex PCR; TCRdb holds only in-frame clones, not every one. The sample yields 95,000 to 150,000 clones, around 79% seen once. The sequenced sample consisted of PBMCs. These receptor sequences come from a woman aged 40 to 55 in good health and CMV-seronegative.

The rearrangement joins TRBV30 to TRBJ2-1; D not resolved. With 2 bases removed from V and 9 bases from J, the gap between germline ends came to 8 bases. Per germline, CDR1 GTSNPN and CDR2 SVGIG (reference sequence). This CDR3 spans 11 amino acids. CDR3 residues: CAWSITIEQFF. CDR3 DNA: TGTGCCTGGAGTATTACAATTGAGCAGTTCTTC.

The rearrangement uses TRBV27 and TRBJ1-2; 7 bases align to TRBD1. This CDR3 is 12 amino acids long. Trimming at V came to 6 bases and at J to 11 bases, leaving 9 bases not matched to a gene. In germline, CDR1 is MNHEY, CDR2 SMNVEV (reference sequence). The CDR3 loop reads CASSPYRGGYTF. For the CDR3, the DNA is TGTGCCAGCAGCCCCTACAGGGGTGGATACACCTTC.

In its sample, this clone was seen once. The chain has TRBV18 and TRBJ1-1; D remains ambiguous. The CDR3 spans 14 residues. V dropped 4 bases and J dropped 3 bases, with 12 bases sitting between them. Germline CDR1 KGHSH, CDR2 LQKENI. In nucleotides, the CDR3 is TGTGCCAGCTCACTAGAGGATTGGGACACTGAAGCTTTCTTT. Translated: CASSLEDWDTEAFF.

V usage is TRBV7-2 and J usage is TRBJ2-7; 8 bases agree with TRBD2. Trimming removed 5 bases from V and 6 bases from J; junction bases left unmatched: 15. CDR3 size: 16 residues. Germline CDR1 SGHTA, CDR2 FQGNSA. The CDR3 DNA is TGTGCCAGCAGCCCCAGCGGGGGAGGGGGAGGGGGCGAGCAGTACTTC. It yields the protein CASSPSGGGGGGEQYF.

In its sample, this clone was seen a few times. This chain joins TRBV5-5 and TRBJ1-2; 8 bases align to TRBD1. With V trimmed by 3 bases and J by 6 bases, 7 bases remained unmatched. This CDR3 has 14 residues. The germline gives CDR1 SGHKS, CDR2 YYEKEE (reference sequence). In DNA, the CDR3 is TGTGCCAGCAGCTCAATCGACAGGGGTGATGGCTACACCTTC. Its protein is CASSSIDRGDGYTF.

The chain joins TRBV2 to TRBJ1-1, with a possible D match to TRBD1 (5 bases). The germline V and J ends were trimmed by 6 bases and 3 bases, with 11 bases remaining between them. Germline values: CDR1 SNHLY, CDR2 FYNNEI. This CDR3 spans 13 amino acids. The CDR3 spells CASSATGYTEAFF. The DNA for the CDR3 is TGTGCCAGCAGCGCCACAGGCTACACTGAAGCTTTCTTT.

The rearrangement uses TRBV7-2 and TRBJ2-1; 8 bases align to TRBD2. V dropped 4 bases and J dropped 8; count of bases not matched to a gene: 4. Germline lookup yields CDR1 SGHTA and CDR2 FQGNSA. The CDR3 has 13 residues. The CDR3 loop is CASSSGLAHEQFF. The CDR3, as DNA: TGTGCCAGCAGCTCCGGACTAGCCCATGAGCAGTTCTTC.

The chain uses TRBV7-2 and TRBJ2-3; TRBD2 agrees at 15 bases. J lost 6 bases, V lost 3 bases, and 7 bases had no gene match. Germline assignment: CDR1 SGHTA and CDR2 FQGNSA. The CDR3 is made up of 17 amino acids. CDR3 sequence reads: CASSFGLAGGNGDTQYF. CDR3 nucleotides: TGTGCCAGCAGCTTTGGACTAGCGGGAGGGAATGGTGATACGCAGTATTTT. Combining the CDR3 with reference TRBV7-2 and TRBJ2-3 gives the whole variable domain GAGVSQSPSNKVTEKGKDVELRCDPISGHTALYWYRQSLGQGLEFLIYFQGNSAPDKSGLPSDRFSAERTGGSVSTLTIQRTQQEDSAVYLCASSFGLAGGNGDTQYFGPGTRLTVL.

The rearrangement joins TRBV5-6 to TRBJ1-2, with 8 bases fitting TRBD1. The CDR3 runs to 17 residues. The J segment lost 3 bases and the V segment lost 1 base, leaving 11 bases of the junction unmatched. Germline values: CDR1 SGHDT, CDR2 YYEEEE. CDR3 amino acids: CASSLIGSATGDYGYTF. In DNA, the CDR3 is TGTGCCAGCAGCTTGATCGGTTCGGCGACAGGGGACTATGGCTACACCTTC.

The chain couples TRBV10-3 to TRBJ2-5; 7 bases are shared with TRBD1. The V segment lost 6 bases and the J segment 1 base; nucleotides outside the gene matches: 2. This CDR3 spans 13 amino acids. Germline lookup yields CDR1 ENHRY and CDR2 SYGVKD. DNA of the CDR3: TGTGCCATCAGGGGGGACAGCCAAGAGACCCAGTACTTC. This encodes CAIRGDSQETQYF.

The chain employs TRBV2 and TRBJ2-5, with D uncertain. CDR1 and CDR2 (germline): SNHLY, FYNNEI. The V gene lost 4 bases and the J gene lost 5 bases, with 14 bases spanning the gap. The CDR3 consists of 14 residues. CDR3: CASSGAASRETQYF. CDR3 nucleotide sequence: TGTGCCAGCAGTGGTGCGGCCTCCCGGGAGACCCAGTACTTC.

The chain joins TRBV21-1 to TRBJ2-1; TRBD2, the D gene given by the table, was not confirmed from the DNA. TRBV21-1 is a documented pseudogene. The CDR3 spans 16 residues. CDR3 protein: CASSRSLARSYNEQFF. The CDR3 DNA is TGTGCCAGCAGCAGATCACTAGCGAGGTCCTACAATGAGCAGTTCTTC.

The rearrangement links TRBV27 to TRBJ1-1; 9 nucleotides match TRBD1. This CDR3 has 12 amino acids. V dropped 8 bases and J dropped 5; count of bases not matched to a gene: 3. Per the germline V gene, CDR1 is MNHEY and CDR2 is SMNVEV (reference sequence). The CDR3 loop reads CASGGQGTEAFF. CDR3 coding DNA: TGTGCCAGCGGTGGACAGGGGACTGAAGCTTTCTTT.

The chain combines TRBV28 with TRBJ2-7, with 12 nucleotides matching TRBD2. V was pared by 7 bases and J by 3 bases, with 7 bases of the junction left unmatched. The length of the CDR3 is 15 residues. The germline V gene encodes CDR1 MDHEN and CDR2 SYDVKM. Here the CDR3 DNA reads TGTGCCAGCACTCGGACTAGCGGGAACCTCTACGAGCAGTACTTC. Its protein product is CASTRTSGNLYEQYF.

This clone was detected a few times. This chain connects TRBV27 to TRBJ2-3, with 11 bases that match TRBD2. From germline, CDR1 is MNHEY and CDR2 SMNVEV (reference sequence). The CDR3 spans 17 residues. After removal of 5 bases from V and 6 bases from J, the junction contained 13 bases not matched to a gene. CDR3 bases: TGTGCCAGCAGTCTCCGACTAGCGGGACTTCTGGCGGATACGCAGTATTTT. This encodes CASSLRLAGLLADTQYF.

The CDR3 DNA is TGTGCCAGCAAGACTAGCGGTGGGACAGATACGCAGTATTTT. Amino acid sequence: CASKTSGGTDTQYF. V usage is TRBV6-5 and J usage is TRBJ2-3, with 9 bases matching TRBD2. Per the germline V gene, CDR1 is MNHEY and CDR2 is SVGAGI. This CDR3 spans 14 amino acids. The junction had 5 bases not matched to a gene; V was cut back by 7 bases and J by 3 bases.

The rearrangement links TRBV18 to TRBJ2-3; D remains unclear. Deletions cut 3 bases from V and 2 bases from J, with 6 bases between. This CDR3 region has 13 residues. The germline CDR1 and CDR2 sequences are KGHSH and LQKENI. The CDR3, as DNA: TGTGCCAGCTCACCGCTAAACACAGATACGCAGTATTTT. Translated, it gives CASSPLNTDTQYF.

The rearrangement links TRBV7-2 to TRBJ1-3; D is possibly TRBD1 (6 bases). This CDR3 has 15 residues. With 1 base removed from V and 4 bases from J, the gap between germline ends came to 11 bases. Germline V CDR1 and CDR2: SGHTA, FQGNSA. CDR3 protein: CASSLGGGTGNTIYF. The CDR3 nucleotides read TGTGCCAGCAGCTTAGGAGGGGGAACAGGAAACACCATATATTTT.

The chain recombines TRBV29-1 with TRBJ2-5; maybe TRBD1 (6 bases). CDR3 size: 13 residues. Germline CDR1 is SQVTM and CDR2 is ANQGSEA. Trimming stripped 3 bases from V and 1 base from J, with 9 bases between. The CDR3 DNA is TGCAGCGTTGACAGGGGCCCCCAAGAGACCCAGTACTTC. The encoded protein is CSVDRGPQETQYF.

This clone was detected only a few times. The chain has TRBV6-5 and TRBJ1-3; TRBD1 agrees at 7 bases. In germline, CDR1 is MNHEY, CDR2 SVGAGI. V trimming: 7 bases; J trimming: 3 bases; junction bases outside the gene matches: 3. The CDR3 extends over 13 amino acids. The CDR3 nucleotides are TGTGCCAGCAAAGGACAGGTTGGAAACACCATATATTTT. Its protein is CASKGQVGNTIYF.

The chain employs TRBV5-4 and TRBJ2-7; D remains unclear. With 1 base removed from V and 4 bases from J, the gap between germline ends came to 9 bases. The CDR3 has 13 amino acids. Germline assignment: CDR1 SGHNT and CDR2 YYREEE (reference sequence). CDR3 protein: CASSLNTGYEQYF. In nucleotides, the CDR3 is TGTGCCAGCAGCTTGAATACGGGTTACGAGCAGTACTTC. Full variable domain (rest looked up from reference TRBV5-4 and TRBJ2-7): ETGVTQSPTHLIKTRGQQVTLRCSSQSGHNTVSWYQQALGQGPQFIFQYYREEENGRGNFPPRFSGLQFPNYSSELNVNALELDDSALYLCASSLNTGYEQYFGPGTRLTVT.

This rearrangement joins TRBV19 to TRBJ1-5; no clear D. Germline assignment: CDR1 LNHDA and CDR2 SQIVND (reference sequence). This CDR3 region has 18 residues. V lost 7 bases to trimming and J lost 0 bases, with 22 bases between them. The CDR3 DNA is TGTGCCAGTAATTCGAGACCGACTTCGGATTATAGCAATCAGCCCCAGCATTTT. This encodes CASNSRPTSDYSNQPQHF.

V is TRBV11-2 and J is TRBJ2-3, with TRBD1 identical over 7 bases. J lost 4 bases, V lost 1 base, and 8 bases had no gene match. Germline CDR1 reads SGHAT; CDR2 reads FQNNGV. This CDR3 is 16 amino acids long. The CDR3: CASSLGGTVKADTQYF. The CDR3 coding sequence is TGTGCCAGCAGCTTAGGGGGGACAGTAAAGGCAGATACGCAGTATTTT. Combining the CDR3 with reference TRBV11-2 and TRBJ2-3 gives the whole variable domain EAGVAQSPRYKIIEKRQSVAFWCNPISGHATLYWYQQILGQGPKLLIQFQNNGVVDDSQLPKDRFSAERLKGVDSTLKIQPAKLEDSAVYLCASSLGGTVKADTQYFGPGTRLTVL.

The V and J genes are TRBV27 and TRBJ2-5, with 8 bases that match TRBD1. Germline lookup yields CDR1 MNHEY and CDR2 SMNVEV (reference sequence). J lost 5 bases, V lost 4 bases, and 3 bases had no gene match. CDR3 length equals 13 residues. Written as DNA, the CDR3 is TGTGCCAGCAGTTCGACAGGGGTGGAGACCCAGTACTTC. As protein: CASSSTGVETQYF.

The J gene is TRBJ2-7, the V gene TRBV6-5; 8 bases are a match to TRBD1. V lost 6 bases, J lost 7 bases, and 11 bases stayed unmatched. The CDR3 is made up of 14 amino acids. Germline CDR1 MNHEY, CDR2 SVGAGI. CDR3 in amino acids: CASSAQGARDEQYF. The CDR3 region has the DNA TGTGCCAGCAGCGCCCAGGGGGCCCGAGATGAGCAGTACTTC.

J is TRBJ1-2 and V is TRBV27, with 9 bases lining up with TRBD1. There are 16 residues in the CDR3. V shed 5 bases, J shed 2 bases, and the junction held 9 bases outside the gene matches. Germline V gene data show CDR1 as MNHEY and CDR2 as SMNVEV (reference sequence). In DNA, the CDR3 is TGTGCCAGCAGTAACTTGGGACAGGGAGAAAACTATGGCTACACCTTC. Encoded protein: CASSNLGQGENYGYTF.

The table lists this clone with a few counts. The junction departs from germline at one end; a sequencing error may be responsible. The chain carries TRBV15 and TRBJ2-4, with 12 bases lining up with TRBD2. The CDR3 is 14 amino acids. Looked up from germline, CDR1 is LNHNV and CDR2 is YYDKDF (reference sequence). The CDR3 DNA sequence: TGTGCCACCAGCAGAGCCGGTCTAGCGGGAGGGCCGAGATTC. It translates to CATSRAGLAGGPRF.

The rearrangement joins TRBV5-4 to TRBJ1-1, with a tentative D call TRBD1 (5 bases). The germline V gene encodes CDR1 SGHNT and CDR2 YYREEE (reference sequence). CDR3 length: 13 amino acids. Trimming pared 3 bases from V and 1 base from J, leaving 7 bases between. The CDR3 DNA is TGTGCCAGCAGCTATAGGGGGAACACTGAAGCTTTCTTT. Residues: CASSYRGNTEAFF.

This clone came up a few times. The chain is built from TRBV19 and TRBJ2-7, with a weak D call TRBD1 (5 bases). The CDR3 has 15 amino acids. With 4 bases removed from V and 2 bases from J, the gap between germline ends came to 15 bases. Germline V gives CDR1 LNHDA, CDR2 SQIVND (reference sequence). The chain's CDR3 is CASSTRQSNTYEQYF. DNA for the CDR3: TGTGCCAGTAGTACCCGACAGAGCAATACCTACGAGCAGTACTTC.

This clone was detected once. V and J are TRBV2 and TRBJ2-5; possible D gene TRBD1, 7 bases. Germline CDR1 is SNHLY and CDR2 is FYNNEI. V was clipped by 4 bases and J by 4 bases, with 10 bases between them. This CDR3 is built from 13 residues. The CDR3 bases are TGTGCCAGCAGTGGACAGGGAGGAGAGACCCAGTACTTC. This encodes CASSGQGGETQYF.